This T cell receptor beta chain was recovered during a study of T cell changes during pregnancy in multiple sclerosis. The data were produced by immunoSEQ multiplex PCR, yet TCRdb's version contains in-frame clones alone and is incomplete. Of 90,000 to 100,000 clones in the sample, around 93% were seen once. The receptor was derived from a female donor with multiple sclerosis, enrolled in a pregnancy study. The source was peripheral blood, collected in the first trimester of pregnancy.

The DNA for the CDR3 is TGTGCCAGCAGCGGTCCCGGGTCCCTTTATGGCTACACCTTC. Protein product: CASSGPGSLYGYTF. The rearrangement joins TRBV4-2 to TRBJ1-2; D is unclear. CDR1 LGHNA and CDR2 YNFKEQ come from the germline V gene. V was cut by 5 bases and J by 5 bases, with 15 bases left in between. This CDR3 has 14 residues.